Shown below are 16 T cell receptor beta chains from a single sample sequenced in a study of cytomegalovirus exposure and HLA in healthy donors. The table came from immunoSEQ multiplex PCR; TCRdb's copy has only in-frame clones and leaves some out. Of 150,000 to 200,000 clones listed, approximately 87% are singletons. Input material: PBMCs. The receptors derive from a woman younger than 45 in good health and CMV-seronegative.

The chain carries TRBV5-1 and TRBJ1-2; 9 bases align to TRBD1. CDR3 length: 13 amino acids. CDR1 and CDR2 from the germline V gene are SGHRS and YFSETQ. Trimming cost V 4 bases and J 11 bases; bases outside gene matches: 9. In nucleotides, the CDR3 is TGCGCCAGCAGCCTGAACCGGGACAGGGTTTACACCTTC. Translating gives CASSLNRDRVYTF.

The V call is TRBV5-1, the J call TRBJ1-1; TRBD1 agrees at 10 bases. The CDR3 sequence is 14 residues long. V lost 3 bases, J lost 6 bases, and 5 bases stayed unmatched. Germline-derived CDR1 and CDR2 are SGHRS and YFSETQ. In DNA form, the CDR3 reads TGCGCCAGCAGCTGGAGGACAGGGGGGTCTGAAGCTTTCTTT. This translates into CASSWRTGGSEAFF.

The chain combines TRBV30 with TRBJ1-2, with 7 bases lining up with TRBD1. The germline V gene has CDR1 GTSNPN and CDR2 SVGIG (reference sequence). Unmatched junction bases numbered 10, after V lost 4 bases and J lost 2 bases. This CDR3 region has 15 residues. CDR3 region: CAWNRGTVGNYGYTF. CDR3 DNA: TGTGCCTGGAACCGTGGGACAGTTGGGAACTATGGCTACACCTTC.

J is TRBJ1-2 and V is TRBV4-1; TRBD1 matches 8 bases. CDR3 length: 17 amino acids. Unmatched junction bases numbered 11, after V lost 0 bases and J lost 5 bases. CDR1 and CDR2 (germline): MGHRA, YSYEKL. The CDR3 DNA follows: TGCGCCAGCAGCCAAGAAAGGTCCAGGGGGCAAGGGTATGGCTACACCTTC. It translates to CASSQERSRGQGYGYTF.

This chain's CDR3 is CASSVSSYEQYF. The CDR3 DNA reads as TGTGCCAGCAGCGTTAGCTCCTACGAGCAGTACTTC. The rearrangement links TRBV9 to TRBJ2-7; no definite D call. The CDR3 is 12 amino acids. The V and J ends lost 2 bases and 0 bases respectively, with 3 bases between them. Germline lookup yields CDR1 SGDLS and CDR2 YYNGEE.

The chain uses TRBV27 and TRBJ1-1; D call uncertain. The CDR3 is 16 residues long. Germline V lookup: CDR1 MNHEY, CDR2 SMNVEV (reference sequence). The V end lost 2 bases, the J end lost 0 bases, and 13 bases lay between the germline ends. CDR3: CASSLGQATLNTEAFF. CDR3 coding DNA: TGTGCCAGCAGTTTAGGCCAGGCCACCCTGAACACTGAAGCTTTCTTT.

This clone appeared once. The chain couples TRBV4-3 to TRBJ2-3, with TRBD2 matching over 10 bases. This CDR3 region has 18 residues. CDR1 is LGHNA, CDR2 YSLEER, per germline. V was clipped by 0 bases and J by 10 bases; unmatched bases: 16. In DNA form, the CDR3 reads TGCGCCAGCAGCCAAGATCTCGCAGGTAGCGGGGGGATCCGATCGCAGTATTTT. Translated: CASSQDLAGSGGIRSQYF.

V is TRBV7-8 and J is TRBJ2-7, with TRBD2 matching 10 bases. In germline, CDR1 is SGHVS, CDR2 FQNEAQ. The length of the CDR3 is 18 residues. Trimming took 0 bases from V and 5 from J; bases not matched to a gene: 13. CDR3: CASSLAGRRAGGLDEQYF. Written as DNA, the CDR3 is TGTGCCAGCAGCTTAGCCGGTCGGAGAGCGGGGGGGCTCGACGAGCAGTACTTC. Complete variable domain (other parts from reference TRBV7-8 and TRBJ2-7): GAGVSQSPRYKVAKRGQDVALRCDPISGHVSLFWYQQALGQGPEFLTYFQNEAQLDKSGLPSDRFFAERPEGSVSTLKIQRTQQEDSAVYLCASSLAGRRAGGLDEQYFGPGTRLTVT.

The chain recombines TRBV2 with TRBJ1-5; 8 bases line up with TRBD1. This CDR3 has 14 amino acids. Looked up from germline, CDR1 is SNHLY and CDR2 is FYNNEI. Unmatched junction bases numbered 10, after V lost 6 bases and J lost 9 bases. DNA of the CDR3: TGTGCCAGCAGCGCAGGGGGCCCGGGACCGCCCCAGCATTTT. Its translation is CASSAGGPGPPQHF.

The gene calls are TRBV5-4 and TRBJ2-7; 10 bases agree with TRBD2. The germline CDR1 and CDR2 sequences are SGHNT and YYREEE (reference sequence). The CDR3 runs to 17 residues. J gave up 3 bases and V 3 bases, and 12 bases lay outside the gene matches. In nucleotides, the CDR3 is TGTGCCAGCAGCTCCGGCGGGGCTAGCGGGGGCCTCTACGAGCAGTACTTC. Protein sequence: CASSSGGASGGLYEQYF.

The rearrangement joins TRBV5-6 to TRBJ2-1; the D is unclear. Per the germline V gene, CDR1 is SGHDT and CDR2 is YYEEEE. The germline V and J ends were trimmed by 1 base and 5 bases, with 13 bases remaining between them. The CDR3 extends over 15 amino acids. The CDR3 sequence: CASSLKHLLDNEQFF. CDR3 nucleotide sequence: TGTGCCAGCAGCTTGAAACACCTTCTCGACAATGAGCAGTTCTTC. Combining the CDR3 with reference TRBV5-6 and TRBJ2-1 gives the whole variable domain DAGVTQSPTHLIKTRGQQVTLRCSPKSGHDTVSWYQQALGQGPQFIFQYYEEEERQRGNFPDRFSGHQFPNYSSELNVNALLLGDSALYLCASSLKHLLDNEQFFGPGTRLTVL.

The V call is TRBV25-1, the J call TRBJ1-3; possible D gene TRBD1, 5 bases. In germline, CDR1 is MGHDK, CDR2 SYGVNS. CDR3 length: 15 amino acids. Between the trimmed V and J ends, which lost 2 bases and 2 bases, there was a span of 10 bases. CDR3 sequence: CASSETGRAGNTIYF. CDR3 sequence (DNA): TGTGCCAGCAGTGAAACGGGCAGGGCTGGAAACACCATATATTTT.

The DNA for the CDR3 is TGTGCCAGCTCACCATCGACCCGGGAGGGCGGCTACACCTTC. It encodes CASSPSTREGGYTF. The chain combines TRBV18 with TRBJ1-2; D not resolved. Germline CDR1 and CDR2: KGHSH and LQKENI. This CDR3 spans 14 amino acids. Trimming stripped 2 bases from V and 8 bases from J, with 15 bases between.

V usage is TRBV5-1 and J usage is TRBJ1-5, with unresolved D. CDR3 length: 14 amino acids. Germline CDR1 SGHRS, CDR2 YFSETQ. Trimming removed 0 bases at V and 2 bases at J, with 6 bases between. As DNA, the CDR3 is TGCGCCAGCAGCTTGGTTCCAGGCAATCAGCCCCAGCATTTT. As protein: CASSLVPGNQPQHF.

This chain links TRBV2 with TRBJ2-3, with TRBD2 matching 14 bases. The V segment lost 5 bases and the J segment 0 bases; nucleotides outside the gene matches: 7. Germline V CDR1 and CDR2: SNHLY, FYNNEI. The CDR3 is 18 residues long. The chain's CDR3 is CASSRTSGGIFSTDTQYF. The CDR3 nucleotides are TGTGCCAGCAGTCGGACTAGCGGGGGGATATTTAGCACAGATACGCAGTATTTT.

The CDR3 region is CSASDRVNTEAFF. The CDR3 DNA reads as TGCAGCGCCTCGGACAGGGTAAACACTGAAGCTTTCTTT. J is TRBJ1-1 and V is TRBV29-1; 8 bases match TRBD1. The CDR3 totals 13 residues. J gave up 2 bases and V 7 bases, and 6 bases lay outside the gene matches. Germline CDR1 is SQVTM and CDR2 is ANQGSEA.